The rows below give T cell receptor beta chains drawn from one sample of a study of cytomegalovirus exposure and HLA in healthy donors. Profiled with immunoSEQ multiplex PCR; TCRdb holds only in-frame clones, not every one. The sample lists roughly 100,000 clones, under 85% occurring once. The specimen sequenced was PBMCs. The receptors here all came from a young man in good health and CMV-seronegative. Both conserved end residues are part of each CDR3. The D gene is left open where the match is weak. Expanded clones get a size class; other rows say once, few or many, or leave the size out.

d_call,j_call,v_call,clone_size,cdr3_nt,cdr3_aa
TRBD1,TRBJ2-2,TRBV28,NA,TGTGCCAGCAGTTGGGGACAGGGGTCTTCCGGGGAGCTGTTTTTT,CASSWGQGSSGELFF
TRBD2,TRBJ2-2,TRBV4-3,NA,TGCGCCAGCAGCCAAGATAGCCTAGCGGGAGCTCGCACCGGGGAGCTGTTTTTT,CASSQDSLAGARTGELFF
TRBD1,TRBJ2-3,TRBV2,once,TGTGCCAGCAGTCCCGGGACAGGGAGCACAGATACGCAGTATTTT,CASSPGTGSTDTQYF
TRBD1,TRBJ1-3,TRBV29-1,NA,TGCAGCGTGGGACAGGTCTTACGCCGGAACACCATATATTTT,CSVGQVLRRNTIYF
NA,TRBJ2-5,TRBV7-9,NA,TGTGCCAGCAGCAAGGAGGTTCAAGAGACCCAGTACTTC,CASSKEVQETQYF
NA,TRBJ1-2,TRBV4-3,NA,TGCGCCAGCAGCCCGGGCGGGAGGTCAGACTACACCAACTATGGCTACACCTTC,CASSPGGRSDYTNYGYTF
NA,TRBJ1-2,TRBV5-1,NA,TGCGCCAGCAGCGCTTTTGGAGCAGGGGAAGGCTATGGCTACACCTTC,CASSAFGAGEGYGYTF
NA,TRBJ2-1,TRBV2,NA,TGTGCCAGCAGGGAGGGGGCTAGCGTGACCAATGAGCAGTTCTTC,CASREGASVTNEQFF
NA,TRBJ1-5,TRBV7-9,NA,TGTGCCAGCAGCACCACAGGGTTCCAGCCCCAGCATTTT,CASSTTGFQPQHF
NA,TRBJ1-4,TRBV20-1,NA,TGCAGTGCTCGGGGGGGGGAAAAACTGTTTTTT,CSARGGEKLFF
TRBD2,TRBJ2-1,TRBV7-3,NA,TGTGCCAGCAGCTCCCCCGGGACTAGTGAGCAGTTCTTC,CASSSPGTSEQFF
TRBD1,TRBJ2-2,TRBV19,once,TGTGCCAGTAGTATCAGGGACAGGGACACCGGGGAGCTGTTTTTT,CASSIRDRDTGELFF
NA,TRBJ1-2,TRBV9,NA,TGTGCCAGCAGCGTAGGGGGCAGGGTAGGCTATGGCTACACCTTC,CASSVGGRVGYGYTF
TRBD2,TRBJ2-2,TRBV5-4,NA,TGTGCCAGCAGCTTGGACGGACTAGCGACAGGGGAGCTGTTTTTT,CASSLDGLATGELFF
NA,TRBJ1-1,TRBV5-1,once,TGCGCCAGCAGCTCAGGGGAAATGAACACTGAAGCTTTCTTT,CASSSGEMNTEAFF
NA,TRBJ2-7,TRBV7-2,once,TGCGCCAGCAGCCAAGAGTATGGGACATTTGATCCCTACGAGCAGTACTTC,CASSQEYGTFDPYEQYF
NA,TRBJ2-5,TRBV6-6,NA,TGTGCCAGCAGTTATTCTAGGGAGACCCAGTACTTC,CASSYSRETQYF
NA,TRBJ1-5,TRBV27,few,TGTGCCAGCACCCTACCATGGAATAGGGAGGGAGGTCAGCCCCAGCATTTT,CASTLPWNREGGQPQHF
NA,TRBJ2-7,TRBV6-5,NA,TGTGCCAGCAGTTACCGGAAATTCGACTATAATGCCTACTTC,CASSYRKFDYNAYF
NA,TRBJ1-1,TRBV10-3,NA,TGTGCCACAGGGGCAGGGAACACTGAAGCTTTCTTT,CATGAGNTEAFF
NA,TRBJ2-1,TRBV4-3,NA,TGCGCCAGCAGCCGAGGTAGGCACAAGTTCTTC,CASSRGRHKFF
TRBD1,TRBJ2-5,TRBV7-7,NA,TGTGCCAGCAGCGTGTCGACAGGGTCAGAGACCCAGTACTTC,CASSVSTGSETQYF
TRBD2,TRBJ2-1,TRBV29-1,NA,TGCAGCGTTGAAGTTGGACTAGTGAATGAGCAGTTCTTC,CSVEVGLVNEQFF
TRBD2,TRBJ2-5,TRBV30,NA,TGTGCCTGGAGTGTAGGAGGGCTAGCGGGAGGGCCGTGGGAGACCCAGTACTTC,CAWSVGGLAGGPWETQYF